This T cell receptor (beta chain) was identified during a study of breast tumors, draining lymph nodes, adjacent tissues. Overall study results and limits: Luminal-like breast cancer showed significantly higher tumor–nontumor repertoire similarity than basal-like. Data only fit, rather than demonstrated, lymph node origin of most tumor T cells. Compared with lymph nodes, tumors were less diverse; compared with nontumor tissue, more. The data were judged consistent with most tumor T cells coming from lymph node and expanding in tumor.

The V end was cut by 5 bases, the J end by 3 bases, with 7 bases between. The CDR3 totals 11 residues. Germline CDR1 and CDR2: SQVTM and ANQGSEA. TCRdb used MiXCR to reprocess the multiplex PCR reads, holding one entry per CDR3 protein. Of fewer than 200,000 distinct CDR3 sequences in the sample, approximately 30% were seen once. This clonotype was seen only once. Its target is not known. Axillary draining lymph nodes of breast cancer patients supplied the node samples. This clonotype originated in a female donor with breast cancer. Some clones in this sample may be carry-over from other donors' samples. The specimen was axillary lymph node tissue. The chain couples TRBV29-1 to TRBJ1-2; D is ambiguous. This CDR3 is CSVLPDYGYTF. CDR3 bases: TGCAGCGTTCTACCGGACTATGGCTACACCTTC.